These 9 T cell receptor beta chains were all obtained from the same sample, sequenced in a study of blood T cell repertoires in COVID-19. Libraries were prepared by immunoSEQ multiplex PCR; TCRdb keeps only in-frame clonotypes and omits some of them. The profile covers 300,000 to 350,000 clones, with nearly 90% appearing a single time and roughly a tenth taken by the ten largest. The sample consisted of PBMCs or T cells enriched from blood (not recorded which). Receptor source: a woman younger than 45 who had recovered from COVID-19.

The chain uses TRBV5-1 and TRBJ2-1; 9 bases are a match to TRBD1. The CDR3 contains 15 residues. Germline assignment: CDR1 SGHRS and CDR2 YFSETQ. Germline trimming cut 4 bases from V and 7 bases from J; bases unmatched to any gene: 9. The CDR3 coding sequence is TGCGCCAGCAGCGGACCACAGGGGGCGGGTAATGAGCAGTTCTTC. This sequence encodes CASSGPQGAGNEQFF.

The gene calls are TRBV11-1 and TRBJ2-1; TRBD2 is a possible D gene (5 bases). This CDR3 is built from 16 residues. The germline V gene encodes CDR1 SGHAT and CDR2 FQDESV (reference sequence). With 3 bases removed from V and 7 bases from J, the gap between germline ends came to 19 bases. The CDR3 here is CASSFASPLTLNEQFF. The CDR3 nucleotides read TGTGCCAGCAGCTTCGCTAGCCCATTAACCTTGAATGAGCAGTTCTTC.

The genes are TRBV15 and TRBJ2-1, with 11 bases fitting TRBD2. Trimming took 0 bases from V and 2 from J; bases not matched to a gene: 0. From germline, CDR1 is LNHNV and CDR2 YYDKDF (reference sequence). The CDR3 runs to 16 residues. The CDR3 spells CATSRELAGAYNEQFF. CDR3 nucleotide sequence: TGTGCCACCAGCAGAGAACTAGCGGGAGCCTACAATGAGCAGTTCTTC.

V gene TRBV18 combines with J gene TRBJ1-6; TRBD1 agrees at 10 bases. CDR3 length: 14 residues. V dropped 5 bases and J dropped 9; count of bases not matched to a gene: 4. Germline-derived CDR1 and CDR2 are KGHSH and LQKENI. CDR3 residues: CASSTDRGGSPLHF. The CDR3 bases are TGTGCCAGCTCAACGGACAGGGGGGGTTCACCCCTCCACTTT.

The J gene is TRBJ2-7, the V gene TRBV11-2; the match to TRBD2 covers 8 bases. This CDR3 comprises 17 residues. V shed 1 base, J shed 5 bases, and the junction held 13 bases outside the gene matches. Germline loops: CDR1 SGHAT, CDR2 FQNNGV. CDR3 sequence (DNA): TGTGCCAGCAGCTTAGCCAGCGGGAGTGTCGTGAGCCACGAGCAGTACTTC. Protein product: CASSLASGSVVSHEQYF.

The chain is built from TRBV18 and TRBJ1-2; D gene unclear. CDR3 length: 15 amino acids. Germline V lookup: CDR1 KGHSH, CDR2 LQKENI. V lost 3 bases and J 6 bases, leaving 17 bases between the germline ends. The CDR3 DNA follows: TGTGCCAGCTCACCGGGCCGACGGGAGGCTAATGGCTACACCTTC. Its protein is CASSPGRREANGYTF.

This clone was seen just once. J is TRBJ2-1 and V is TRBV11-3; possible D gene TRBD2, 6 bases. The CDR3 extends over 15 amino acids. Germline V lookup: CDR1 SGHNT, CDR2 YENEEA. The germline V and J ends were trimmed by 0 bases and 0 bases, with 6 bases remaining between them. CDR3: CASSLEGGSYNEQFF. CDR3 DNA sequence: TGTGCCAGCAGCTTAGAGGGGGGCTCCTACAATGAGCAGTTCTTC.

This clone is a singleton in its sample. The chain joins TRBV30 to TRBJ1-5; D gene ambiguous. V shed 1 base and J shed 7 bases, with 11 bases lying between them. Germline assignment: CDR1 GTSNPN and CDR2 SVGIG (reference sequence). CDR3 length: 13 amino acids. CDR3 bases: TGTGCCTGGAGTGCGGGGTTTGGGCAGCCCCAGCATTTT. This gives the protein CAWSAGFGQPQHF.

This chain links TRBV29-1 with TRBJ2-5; 9 bases align to TRBD2. The V and J ends lost 7 bases and 4 bases, in that order; junction bases with no gene match: 10. This CDR3 spans 14 amino acids. Germline CDR1 reads SQVTM; CDR2 reads ANQGSEA. The CDR3 is CSGEISGSGETQYF. The CDR3 region has the DNA TGCAGCGGGGAGATTAGCGGGAGCGGAGAGACCCAGTACTTC.